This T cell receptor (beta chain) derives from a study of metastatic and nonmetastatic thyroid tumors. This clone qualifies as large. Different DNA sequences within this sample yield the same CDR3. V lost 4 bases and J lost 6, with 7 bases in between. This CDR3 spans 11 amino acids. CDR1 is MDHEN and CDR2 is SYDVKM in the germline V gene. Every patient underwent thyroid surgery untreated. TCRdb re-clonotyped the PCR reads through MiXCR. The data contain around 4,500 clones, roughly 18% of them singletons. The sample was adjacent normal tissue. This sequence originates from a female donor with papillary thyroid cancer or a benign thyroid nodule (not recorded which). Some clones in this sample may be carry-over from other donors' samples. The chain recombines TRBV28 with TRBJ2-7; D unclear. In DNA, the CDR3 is TGTGCCAGCAGTTCCCATACCGAGCAGTACGTC. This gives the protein CASSSHTEQYV.